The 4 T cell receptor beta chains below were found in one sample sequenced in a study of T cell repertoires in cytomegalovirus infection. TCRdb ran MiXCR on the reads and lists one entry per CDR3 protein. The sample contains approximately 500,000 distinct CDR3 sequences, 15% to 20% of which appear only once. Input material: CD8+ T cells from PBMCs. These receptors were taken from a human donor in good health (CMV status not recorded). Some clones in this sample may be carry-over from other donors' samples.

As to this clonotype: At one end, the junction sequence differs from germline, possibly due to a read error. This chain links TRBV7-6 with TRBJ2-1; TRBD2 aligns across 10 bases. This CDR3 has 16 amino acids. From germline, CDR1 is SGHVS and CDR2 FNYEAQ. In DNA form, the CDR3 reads TGTGCAAGCAGCTTAGGTCCTAGCGGGAGTAACAATGAGACGTTCTTC. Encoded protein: CASSLGPSGSNNETFF.

CDR3 coding DNA: TGCAGTGCTAGAGATTGGCGGGGGGGCCGTCAGGTGGATACGCAGTATTTT. It encodes CSARDWRGGRQVDTQYF. V gene TRBV20-1 combines with J gene TRBJ2-3; 9 bases are shared with TRBD2. With 0 bases clipped from V and 6 bases from J, the junction kept 13 bases outside the gene matches. The CDR3 covers 17 residues. Germline lookup yields CDR1 DFQATT and CDR2 SNEGSKA (reference sequence).

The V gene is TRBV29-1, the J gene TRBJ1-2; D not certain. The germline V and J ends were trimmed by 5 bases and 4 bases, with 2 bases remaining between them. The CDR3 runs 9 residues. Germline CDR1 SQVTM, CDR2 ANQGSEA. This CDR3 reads CSVFYGYTF. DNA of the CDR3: TGCAGCGTTTTCTATGGCTACACCTTC.

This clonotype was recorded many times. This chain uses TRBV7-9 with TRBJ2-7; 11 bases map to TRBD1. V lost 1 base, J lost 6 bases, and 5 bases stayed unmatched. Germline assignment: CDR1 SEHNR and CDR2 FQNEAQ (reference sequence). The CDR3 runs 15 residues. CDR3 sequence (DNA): TGTGCCAGCAGCTTAGGTGGACAGGGGGCCATCGAGCAGTACTTC. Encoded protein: CASSLGGQGAIEQYF. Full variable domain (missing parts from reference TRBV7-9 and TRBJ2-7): DTGVSQNPRHKITKRGQNVTFRCDPISEHNRLYWYRQTLGQGPEFLTYFQNEAQLEKSRLLSDRFSAERPKGSFSTLEIQRTEQGDSAMYLCASSLGGQGAIEQYFGPGTRLTVT.